This T cell receptor beta chain was sequenced during a study of T cells after yellow fever vaccination. A single record per CDR3 protein comes from TCRdb applying MiXCR to the 5' RACE reads. This sample has 400,000 to 450,000 distinct CDR3 sequences, with roughly a sixth found just once. Study-level findings and limits: At around 95% for CD4 and about 87% for CD8, most primary-vaccination clones showed up again after the booster. Repertoires obtained by FACS sorting could include abundant clonotypes that entered as contaminants from the bulk population.

The CDR3 runs 17 residues. Germline lookup yields CDR1 SGHRS and CDR2 YFSETQ. Trimming removed 6 bases from V and 1 base from J; junction bases left unmatched: 10. This clonotype was seen only once. Its antigen is undetermined. The material sequenced was PBMCs, taken before the yellow fever booster vaccination. The TCR was taken from a man younger than 30 who received the YFV17D yellow fever vaccine. The V call is TRBV5-1, the J call TRBJ2-3; TRBD1 agrees at 11 bases. The CDR3 nucleotides read TGCGCCAGCACGCGGACAGGGGGCGCGTTGGGCACAGATACGCAGTATTTT. Encoded protein: CASTRTGGALGTDTQYF.